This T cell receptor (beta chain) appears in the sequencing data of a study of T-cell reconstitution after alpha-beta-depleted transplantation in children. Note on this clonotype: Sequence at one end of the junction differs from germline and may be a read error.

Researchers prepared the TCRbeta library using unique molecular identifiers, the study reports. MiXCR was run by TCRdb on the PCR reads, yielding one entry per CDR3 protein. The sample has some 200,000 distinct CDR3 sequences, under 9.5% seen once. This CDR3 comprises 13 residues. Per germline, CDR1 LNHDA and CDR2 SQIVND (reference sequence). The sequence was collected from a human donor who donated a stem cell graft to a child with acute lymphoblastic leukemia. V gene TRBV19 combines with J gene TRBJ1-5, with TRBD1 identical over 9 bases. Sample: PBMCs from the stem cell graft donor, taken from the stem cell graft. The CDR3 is CATTRDRDQTQHF. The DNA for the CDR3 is TGTGCCACCACTAGGGACAGGGATCAGACCCAGCATTTT.